The 20 T cell receptor beta chains listed next were all sequenced from one sample in a study of T cells in Graves' hyperthyroidism and ophthalmopathy. RNA transcripts were the template for amplifying TCR beta CDR3 regions. HTBI primers were employed in a first-round RT-PCR of the TCR CDR3. TCRdb reprocessed the multiplex PCR reads with MiXCR, giving one entry per CDR3 protein. The table records some 400,000 distinct CDR3 sequences, 15% to 20% of them present only once. Sequencing was done on a sample of blood. These receptors all come from a young woman with Graves' hyperthyroidism.

This chain uses TRBV7-9 with TRBJ1-5; D might be TRBD1 (5 bases). Trimming removed 5 bases from V and 2 bases from J, with 13 bases in between. The CDR3 has 15 amino acids. Germline V CDR1 and CDR2: SEHNR, FQNEAQ (reference sequence). CDR3 nucleotide sequence: TGTGCCAGCAGCCCGTGGGACTCGGGCAATCAGCCCCAGCATTTT. It specifies CASSPWDSGNQPQHF. Combining the CDR3 with reference TRBV7-9 and TRBJ1-5 gives the whole variable domain DTGVSQNPRHKITKRGQNVTFRCDPISEHNRLYWYRQTLGQGPEFLTYFQNEAQLEKSRLLSDRFSAERPKGSFSTLEIQRTEQGDSAMYLCASSPWDSGNQPQHFGDGTRLSIL.

This clonotype came up many times. V is TRBV30 and J is TRBJ2-7; D is perhaps TRBD1 (5 bases). The V end lost 3 bases, the J end lost 3 bases, and 9 bases lay between the germline ends. Germline V gene sequence: CDR1 GTSNPN, CDR2 SVGIG (reference sequence). The CDR3 runs 12 residues. The CDR3 sequence: CAWSRDGYEQYF. The CDR3, as DNA: TGTGCCTGGAGCAGGGATGGCTACGAGCAGTACTTC.

This clonotype was counted at least ten times. The chain recombines TRBV12-3 or TRBV12-4 with TRBJ1-1, with D possibly TRBD1 on 5 matching bases. V dropped 10 bases and J dropped 10 bases, with 16 bases sitting between them. The CDR3 runs 11 residues. This CDR3 is CATRSEGLAFF. CDR3 sequence (DNA): TGTGCCACAAGATCGGAGGGGTTAGCTTTCTTT.

This clonotype was observed at least ten times. The chain uses TRBV11-1 and TRBJ1-5, with D unresolved. The CDR3 spans 13 residues. Trimming took off 1 base at V and 4 bases at J, with 5 bases between the two ends. Germline V lookup: CDR1 SGHAT, CDR2 FQDESV (reference sequence). The CDR3 reads CASSLETNQPQHF. CDR3 nucleotide sequence: TGTGCCAGCAGCTTAGAAACGAATCAGCCCCAGCATTTT.

This clonotype has a count of ten or more. The chain uses TRBV2 and TRBJ1-5; 10 bases map to TRBD1. Germline V gene lookup returns CDR1 SNHLY and CDR2 FYNNEI. The CDR3 contains 14 residues. With V trimmed by 6 bases and J by 6 bases, 5 bases remained unmatched. The CDR3 region has the DNA TGTGCCAGCAGCCGGGACAGGGGAGGTCAGCCCCAGCATTTT. Translation: CASSRDRGGQPQHF. The whole variable domain, remainder taken from reference TRBV2 and TRBJ1-5, is EPEVTQTPSHQVTQMGQEVILRCVPISNHLYFYWYRQILGQKVEFLVSFYNNEISEKSEIFDDQFSVERPDGSNFTLKIRSTKLEDSAMYFCASSRDRGGQPQHFGDGTRLSIL.

This clonotype showed up many times. This chain joins TRBV14 and TRBJ2-5, with 8 bases lining up with TRBD1. V shed 4 bases, J shed 2 bases, and the junction held 3 bases outside the gene matches. Germline V lookup: CDR1 SGHDN, CDR2 FVKESK. The CDR3 length is 14 residues. Here the CDR3 reads CASSRTGRQETQYF. The CDR3 DNA reads as TGTGCCAGCAGCCGGACAGGGAGGCAAGAGACCCAGTACTTC.

This clonotype was observed a handful of times. The gene calls are TRBV5-1 and TRBJ2-5; TRBD1 matches at 7 bases. This CDR3 has 16 amino acids. Looked up from germline, CDR1 is SGHRS and CDR2 is YFSETQ. Trimming took 4 bases from V and 5 from J; bases not matched to a gene: 14. This chain's CDR3 is CASSMGQNPSPETQYF. The CDR3 DNA reads as TGCGCCAGCAGCATGGGACAGAATCCCTCCCCGGAGACCCAGTACTTC.

This clonotype has a count of ten or more. This chain joins TRBV11-2 and TRBJ2-7; 7 bases line up with TRBD2. CDR1 is SGHAT, CDR2 FQNNGV, per germline. The CDR3 has 14 amino acids. The junction had 9 bases not matched to a gene; V was cut back by 8 bases and J by 2 bases. The DNA of the CDR3 is TGTGCCAGCGGGGAGATAGCGGGTCCCTACGAGCAGTACTTC. Protein sequence: CASGEIAGPYEQYF.

The rearrangement links TRBV20-1 to TRBJ1-2; weak D call: TRBD1 (5 bases). The CDR3 loop spans 13 amino acids. Germline CDR1 and CDR2: DFQATT and SNEGSKA (reference sequence). Trimming pared 6 bases from V and 3 bases from J, leaving 14 bases between. The CDR3 coding sequence is TGCAGTGCCTTGAACGGGGGAGACTATGGCTACACCTTC. The encoded protein is CSALNGGDYGYTF.

The sample holds a few counts of this clonotype. Without the conserved terminal phenylalanine or tryptophan, this CDR3 likely stems from a read error. The J gene is TRBJ1-1, the V gene TRBV2, with TRBD1 identical over 7 bases. The CDR3 has 16 residues. The germline V gene encodes CDR1 SNHLY and CDR2 FYNNEI. Losses at the gene ends were 6 bases for V and 5 bases for J; bases not matched to a gene: 15. CDR3 in DNA: TGTGCCAGCAGGGAATTCGGGAGACAGGGCGGGACTGAAGCTTTCTCT. Its protein product is CASREFGRQGGTEAFS.

This clonotype occurred a few times. This chain connects TRBV10-2 to TRBJ2-7; D gene uncertain. The CDR3 consists of 13 residues. The germline V gene has CDR1 WSHSY and CDR2 SAAADI. Trimming left V 2 bases short and J 3 bases short, with 8 bases between. The CDR3 sequence is CASSERAVYEQYF. The CDR3 DNA follows: TGCGCCAGCAGTGAGAGGGCAGTCTACGAGCAGTACTTC.

This clonotype was seen repeatedly, ten times or more. V and J are TRBV5-1 and TRBJ1-2; D is ambiguous. CDR1 and CDR2 (germline): SGHRS, YFSETQ. The V end lost 0 bases, the J end lost 3 bases, and 6 bases lay between the germline ends. The CDR3 contains 13 residues. The CDR3 DNA sequence: TGCGCCAGCAGCTTGGTTTCGGACTATGGCTACACCTTC. Protein sequence: CASSLVSDYGYTF.

There are many counts of this clonotype. The chain employs TRBV15 and TRBJ2-7; D is uncertain. The CDR3 consists of 14 residues. V shed 0 bases and J shed 1 base, with 7 bases lying between them. In germline, CDR1 is LNHNV, CDR2 YYDKDF (reference sequence). For the CDR3, the DNA is TGTGCCACCAGCAGAGATATGGAGTCCTACGAGCAGTACTTC. It is translated as CATSRDMESYEQYF.

In this sample, this clonotype turned up many times. The genes are TRBV28 and TRBJ1-2; no clear D. Trimming pared 7 bases from V and 4 bases from J, leaving 16 bases between. Germline values: CDR1 MDHEN, CDR2 SYDVKM. The CDR3 length is 14 residues. This chain's CDR3 is CASTPGGSVYGYTF. DNA for the CDR3: TGTGCCAGCACCCCAGGAGGATCTGTCTATGGCTACACCTTC.

This clonotype has a handful of counts. The chain is built from TRBV15 and TRBJ2-5; D unresolved. V lost 0 bases, J lost 5 bases, and 7 bases lay in between. The CDR3 has 13 amino acids. The germline V gene has CDR1 LNHNV and CDR2 YYDKDF (reference sequence). CDR3 region: CATSREIWETQYF. In DNA form, the CDR3 reads TGTGCCACCAGCAGAGAAATTTGGGAGACCCAGTACTTC.

With respect to this clonotype: Possible read error: a much larger clone is one base away. The V call is TRBV2, the J call TRBJ1-1; unclear D gene. The CDR3 has 18 amino acids. From germline, CDR1 is SNHLY and CDR2 FYNNEI. The CDR3: CASSIYARLGLTNTEACF. The CDR3 DNA reads TGTGCCAGCAGTATCTATGCCCGCCTGGGGTTAACGAACACTGAAGCTTGCTTT. The full variable domain, with the rest looked up from reference TRBV2 and TRBJ1-1, is EPEVTQTPSHQVTQMGQEVILRCVPISNHLYFYWYRQILGQKVEFLVSFYNNEISEKSEIFDDQFSVERPDGSNFTLKIRSTKLEDSAMYFCASSIYARLGLTNTEACFGQGTRLTVV.

This clonotype was detected a few times. Since a much larger clone is just one base distant, this may be a read error. The rearrangement links TRBV15 to TRBJ2-5; TRBD1 aligns across 7 bases. The CDR3 runs 16 residues. Germline V CDR1 and CDR2: LNHNV, YYDKDF (reference sequence). CDR3 in amino acids: CATSRSGTVQRETKYF. The CDR3 DNA reads as TGTGCCACCAGCAGATCCGGGACAGTCCAGAGAGAGACCAAGTACTTC.

This clonotype was seen only a few times. The gene calls are TRBV2 and TRBJ1-6; D call uncertain. CDR1 SNHLY and CDR2 FYNNEI come from the germline V gene. V lost 6 bases to trimming and J lost 7 bases, with 10 bases between them. The CDR3 is 13 amino acids. The CDR3 coding sequence is TGTGCCAGCAGCGCCCGGGCGAATTCACCCCTCCACTTT. Its protein is CASSARANSPLHF.

This clonotype was recorded at least ten times. The V and J genes are TRBV20-1 and TRBJ1-1; a weak D match, TRBD1 (6 bases). This CDR3 is built from 13 residues. Germline loops: CDR1 DFQATT, CDR2 SNEGSKA (reference sequence). Deletions cut 0 bases from V and 7 bases from J, with 12 bases between. Here the CDR3 DNA reads TGCAGTGCTAGAGATGGACAGCCTATTGAAGCTTTCTTT. This translates into CSARDGQPIEAFF.

This clonotype was seen at least ten times. V usage is TRBV28 and J usage is TRBJ1-5; no firm D call. V was cut by 6 bases and J by 9 bases, with 18 bases left in between. Germline V gives CDR1 MDHEN, CDR2 SYDVKM. The CDR3 covers 14 residues. CDR3 nucleotide sequence: TGTGCCAGCAGATCTCACAGACGGCCGGGGCCCCAGCATTTT. Translating gives CASRSHRRPGPQHF.